A selection of T cell receptor beta chains follows, all from one sample in a study of OX40 agonist ivuxolimab in advanced cancers. Only in-frame clones appear in the TCRdb table, and some are missing; sequencing was by immunoSEQ multiplex PCR. The table shows approximately 28,000 clones, with about 74% occurring only once. Sequencing used CD4+ or CD8+ T cells sorted from blood, obtained in a trial of the OX40 agonist ivuxolimab. These receptors were taken from an adult with an advanced solid tumor such as melanoma, head and neck, liver or kidney cancer. CDR3s include the opening cysteine and the closing phenylalanine or tryptophan. D genes are given only for firm matches.

v_gene,d_gene,j_gene,CDR3nt,CDR3aa
TRBV5-4,TRBD2,TRBJ2-1,TGTGCCAGCAGCTCCATTAGCGGGGGCAGCTCCTACAATGAGCAGTTCTTC,CASSSISGGSSYNEQFF
TRBV7-3,-,TRBJ1-6,TGTGCCAGCAGCAACAACGGTGCCTACCTCCACTTT,CASSNNGAYLHF
TRBV10-3,-,TRBJ2-3,TGTGCCATCAGTAGGGACTCCACAGATACGCAGTATTTT,CAISRDSTDTQYF
TRBV4-1,TRBD1,TRBJ2-2,TGCGCCAGCAGCCAACAGGGGGCGGGCGGGGAGCTGTTTTTT,CASSQQGAGGELFF
TRBV11-2,-,TRBJ1-1,TGTGCCAGCAGCGGACAGCTGAACACTGAAGCTTTCTTT,CASSGQLNTEAFF
TRBV7-3,-,TRBJ1-1,TGTGCCAGCAGCAGAGGACGGAGCACTGAAGCTTTCTTT,CASSRGRSTEAFF
TRBV2,-,TRBJ2-5,TGTGCCAGCGTCTTGGTTGGATCCATCCAAGAGACCCAGTACTTC,CASVLVGSIQETQYF
TRBV18,TRBD1,TRBJ2-5,TGTGCCAGCTCACCACGTAAGGGACAGGGGTACGAGACCCAGTACTTC,CASSPRKGQGYETQYF
TRBV21-1,-,TRBJ2-1,TGTGCCAGCGCATTTCAACCTAGGAATGAGCAGTTCTTC,CASAFQPRNEQFF
TRBV19,TRBD1,TRBJ1-3,TGTGCCAGTAGTATACGGGACAGGGGCTCTGGAAACACCATATATTTT,CASSIRDRGSGNTIYF
TRBV4-3,TRBD2,TRBJ2-7,TGCGCCAGCAGCCAAGATACGGGAGCGGGGAGCTCCTACGAGCAGTACTTC,CASSQDTGAGSSYEQYF
TRBV6-6,TRBD1,TRBJ1-4,TGTGCCAGCAGTAACACAGGGGGCTCAACTAATGAAAAACTGTTTTTT,CASSNTGGSTNEKLFF
TRBV29-1,TRBD2,TRBJ2-3,TGCAGCGTTCAAAGGACTAGCATAAACACAGATACGCAGTATTTT,CSVQRTSINTDTQYF
TRBV5-1,-,TRBJ1-5,TGCGCCAGCAGCCCGAGTACCGGCAATCAGCCCCAGCATTTT,CASSPSTGNQPQHF
TRBV5-5,-,TRBJ2-6,TGTGCCAGCAGCTTGACAGCCAGCTCTGGGGCCAACGTCCTGACTTTC,CASSLTASSGANVLTF
TRBV5-6,-,TRBJ2-7,TGTGCCAGCAGCTTGGCTAGGGTGATAGGCTCCTACGAGCAGTACTTC,CASSLARVIGSYEQYF
TRBV7-9,-,TRBJ2-3,TGTGCCAGCCCCTCGGGCGGTGGGGCAGATACGCAGTATTTT,CASPSGGGADTQYF
TRBV7-6,TRBD1,TRBJ1-4,TGTGCCAGCAGCTTGTCGGGACAGGGGTATGAAAAACTGTTTTTT,CASSLSGQGYEKLFF
TRBV6-6,TRBD1,TRBJ2-2,TGTGCCAGCAGACGCCGGACAGGGGATACCGGGGAGCTGTTTTTT,CASRRRTGDTGELFF
TRBV5-4,TRBD2,TRBJ2-7,TGTGCCAGCAGCCGGGGACTAGCCTACGAGCAGTACTTC,CASSRGLAYEQYF
TRBV29-1,-,TRBJ1-2,TGCAGCGGAGACCTGGGGAGCGGGACTGGCTACACCTTC,CSGDLGSGTGYTF
TRBV5-1,-,TRBJ1-5,TGCGCCAGCAGCTTGGACAGCCCTAATCAGCCCCAGCATTTT,CASSLDSPNQPQHF
TRBV11-2,-,TRBJ1-2,TGTGCCAGCAGTTCAGGGGTTGGCTACACCTTC,CASSSGVGYTF
TRBV19,TRBD1,TRBJ1-2,TGTGCCAGTAGTATAACCGGACAGGGCGGATATGGCTACACCTTC,CASSITGQGGYGYTF
TRBV19,-,TRBJ1-2,TGTGCCACCTCCGACAGGCCAACTAACTATGGCTACACCTTC,CATSDRPTNYGYTF
TRBV27,TRBD1,TRBJ2-3,TGTGCCAGCAGTGGGACAGCTAGCACAGATACGCAGTATTTT,CASSGTASTDTQYF